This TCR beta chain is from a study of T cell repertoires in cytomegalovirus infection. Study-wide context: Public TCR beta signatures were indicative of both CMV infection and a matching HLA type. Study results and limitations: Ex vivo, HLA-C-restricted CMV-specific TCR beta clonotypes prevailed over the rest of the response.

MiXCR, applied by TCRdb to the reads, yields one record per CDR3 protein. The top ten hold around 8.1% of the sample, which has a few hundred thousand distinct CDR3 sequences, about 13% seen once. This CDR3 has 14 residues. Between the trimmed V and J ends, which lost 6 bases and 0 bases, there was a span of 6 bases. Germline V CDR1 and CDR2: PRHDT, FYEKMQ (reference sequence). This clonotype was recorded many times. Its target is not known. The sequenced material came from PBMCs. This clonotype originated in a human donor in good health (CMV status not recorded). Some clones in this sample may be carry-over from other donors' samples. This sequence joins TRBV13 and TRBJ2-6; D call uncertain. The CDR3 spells CASSSSSGANVLTF. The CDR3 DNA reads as TGTGCCAGCAGTTCGAGCTCTGGGGCCAACGTCCTGACTTTC. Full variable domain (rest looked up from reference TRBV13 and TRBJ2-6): AAGVIQSPRHLIKEKRETATLKCYPIPRHDTVYWYQQGPGQDPQFLISFYEKMQSDKGSIPDRFSAQQFSDYHSELNMSSLELGDSALYFCASSSSSGANVLTFGAGSRLTVL.